This T cell receptor (beta chain) was sequenced in a study of T cell repertoires in cytomegalovirus infection. Study context: TCR beta signatures that were public indicated CMV infection and matching HLA type. Study results and limitations: Dominating the ex vivo response were HLA-C-restricted CMV-specific TCR beta clonotypes.

This clonotype has ten or more counts. Its antigen is not known. MiXCR, applied by TCRdb to the reads, yields one record per CDR3 protein. The sample records 27,000 or so distinct CDR3 sequences, roughly a fifth being singletons. The sequence was collected from a human donor in good health (CMV status not recorded). Some clones in this sample may be carry-over from other donors' samples. The sample consisted of CD8+ T cells from cultured PBMCs, taken from culture after CMV antigen stimulation.

CDR3 amino acids: CASSLAPGGTAGTGELFF. In DNA form, the CDR3 reads TGTGCCAGCAGCTTAGCCCCCGGCGGGACGGCGGGCACCGGGGAGCTGTTTTTT. The chain links TRBV11-1 to TRBJ2-2; possibly TRBD2 for D (6 bases). CDR3 size: 18 residues. V lost 0 bases and J 4 bases, leaving 18 bases between the germline ends. Germline V lookup: CDR1 SGHAT, CDR2 FQDESV (reference sequence).